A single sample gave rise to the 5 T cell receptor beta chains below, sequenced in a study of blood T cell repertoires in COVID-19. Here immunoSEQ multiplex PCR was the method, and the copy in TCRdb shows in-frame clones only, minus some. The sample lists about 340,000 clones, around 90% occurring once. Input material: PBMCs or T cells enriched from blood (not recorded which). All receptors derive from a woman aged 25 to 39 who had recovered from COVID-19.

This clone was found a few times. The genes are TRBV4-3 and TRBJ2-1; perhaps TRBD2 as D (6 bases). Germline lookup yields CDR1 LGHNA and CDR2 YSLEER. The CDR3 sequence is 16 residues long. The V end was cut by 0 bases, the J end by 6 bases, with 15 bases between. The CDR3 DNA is TGCGCCAGCAGCCAAGATCCCAGCGGGTGGGGCAATGAGCAGTTCTTC. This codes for CASSQDPSGWGNEQFF.

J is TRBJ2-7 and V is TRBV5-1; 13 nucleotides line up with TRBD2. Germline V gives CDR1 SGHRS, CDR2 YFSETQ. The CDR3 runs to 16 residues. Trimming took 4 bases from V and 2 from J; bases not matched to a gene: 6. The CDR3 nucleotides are TGCGCCAGCAGCCCCTGGGGACTAGCGGGACCCTACGAGCAGTACTTC. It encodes CASSPWGLAGPYEQYF.

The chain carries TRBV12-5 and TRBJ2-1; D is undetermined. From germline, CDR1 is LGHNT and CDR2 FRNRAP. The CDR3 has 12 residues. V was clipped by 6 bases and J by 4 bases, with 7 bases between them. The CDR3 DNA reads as TGTGCTAGTGGCCCCTCGTACAATGAGCAGTTCTTC. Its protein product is CASGPSYNEQFF.

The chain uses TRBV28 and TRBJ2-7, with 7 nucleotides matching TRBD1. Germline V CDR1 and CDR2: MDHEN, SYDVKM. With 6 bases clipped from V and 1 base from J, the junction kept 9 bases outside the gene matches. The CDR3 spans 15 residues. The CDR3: CASSRTGTASYEQYF. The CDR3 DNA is TGTGCCAGCAGCAGAACCGGGACAGCGTCCTACGAGCAGTACTTC.

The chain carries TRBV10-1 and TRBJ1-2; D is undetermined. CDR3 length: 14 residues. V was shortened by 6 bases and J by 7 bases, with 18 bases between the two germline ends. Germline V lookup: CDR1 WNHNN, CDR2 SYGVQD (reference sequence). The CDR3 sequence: CASRGGLPRRGYTF. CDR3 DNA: TGCGCCAGCAGGGGTGGGCTTCCAAGGCGTGGCTACACCTTC.